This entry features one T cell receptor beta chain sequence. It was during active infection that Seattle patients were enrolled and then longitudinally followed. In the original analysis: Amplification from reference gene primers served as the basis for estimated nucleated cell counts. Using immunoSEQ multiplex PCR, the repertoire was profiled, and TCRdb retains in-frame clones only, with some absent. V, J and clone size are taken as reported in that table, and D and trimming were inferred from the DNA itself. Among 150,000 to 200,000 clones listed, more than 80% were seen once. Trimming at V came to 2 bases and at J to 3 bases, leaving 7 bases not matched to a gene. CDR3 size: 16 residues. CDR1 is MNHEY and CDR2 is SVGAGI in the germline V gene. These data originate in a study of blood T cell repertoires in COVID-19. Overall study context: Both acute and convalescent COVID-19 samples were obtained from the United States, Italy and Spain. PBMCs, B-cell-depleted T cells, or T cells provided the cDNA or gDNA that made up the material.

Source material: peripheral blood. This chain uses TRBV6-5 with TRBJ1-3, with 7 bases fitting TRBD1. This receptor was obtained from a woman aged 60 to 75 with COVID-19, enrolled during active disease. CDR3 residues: CASSYTAGGVGNTIYF. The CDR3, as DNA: TGTGCCAGCAGTTACACGGCAGGGGGTGTTGGAAACACCATATATTTT.